Listed below are T cell receptor beta chains from one sample, sequenced in a study of blood T cell repertoires in COVID-19. The protocol was immunoSEQ multiplex PCR, while the TCRdb copy is restricted to in-frame clones and leaves out a portion. Among about 250,000 clones, approximately 90% were seen once, and the ten largest hold about 16%. Sequences were obtained from PBMCs or T cells enriched from blood (not recorded which). These receptors originate from a man younger than 35 who had recovered from COVID-19. The CDR3 runs from the conserved cysteine through the conserved F or W.

j_call v_call cdr3_aa
TRBJ2-3 TRBV6-5 CASSYSGLLTDTQYF
TRBJ2-1 TRBV5-4 CASTVRGGSYNEQFF
TRBJ2-7 TRBV30 CAWSVGSSYEQYF
TRBJ1-1 TRBV6-5 CASRGRGGNTEAFF
TRBJ2-6 TRBV10-3 CAISESAAGGAGANVLTF
TRBJ1-2 TRBV5-6 CASSVIQGPYGYTF
TRBJ2-5 TRBV5-4 CASSQYLSGSRETQYF
TRBJ2-2 TRBV5-1 CASSLFTSGNTGELFF
TRBJ2-2 TRBV3-1/TRBV3-2 CASSRSGNTGELFF
TRBJ1-4 TRBV4-1 CASSLSEESNEKLFF
TRBJ1-2 TRBV11-2 CASSLEPGGYGYTF
TRBJ2-3 TRBV5-4 CASSRTSGGVSTDTQYF
TRBJ1-6 TRBV2 CASRDGSQGNSPLHF
TRBJ1-1 TRBV19 CASSMRTGMNTEAFF
TRBJ2-5 TRBV5-1 CASSLFGTGRQETQYF
TRBJ1-1 TRBV4-1 CASSQGTGTEAFF